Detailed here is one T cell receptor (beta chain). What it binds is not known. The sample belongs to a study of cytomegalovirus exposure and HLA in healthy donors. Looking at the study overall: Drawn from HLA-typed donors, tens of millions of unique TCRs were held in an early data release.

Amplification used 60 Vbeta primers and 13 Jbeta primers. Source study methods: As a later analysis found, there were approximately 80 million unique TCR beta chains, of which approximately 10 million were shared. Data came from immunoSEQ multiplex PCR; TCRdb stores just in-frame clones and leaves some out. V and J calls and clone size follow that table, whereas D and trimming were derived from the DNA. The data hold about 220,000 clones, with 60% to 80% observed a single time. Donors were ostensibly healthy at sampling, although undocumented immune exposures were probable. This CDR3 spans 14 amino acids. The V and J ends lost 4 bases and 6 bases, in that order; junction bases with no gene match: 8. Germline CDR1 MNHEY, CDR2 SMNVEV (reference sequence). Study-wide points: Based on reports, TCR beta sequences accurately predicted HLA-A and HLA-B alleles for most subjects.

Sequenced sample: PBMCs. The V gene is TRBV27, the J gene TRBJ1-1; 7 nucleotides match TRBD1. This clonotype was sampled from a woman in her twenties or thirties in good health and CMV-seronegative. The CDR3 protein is CASSSKGARAEAFF. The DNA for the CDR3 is TGTGCCAGCAGTTCGAAGGGGGCGAGGGCTGAAGCTTTCTTT.